Included here is one TCR beta chain sequence, with context. The data were produced by immunoSEQ multiplex PCR, yet TCRdb's version contains in-frame clones alone and is incomplete. This table holds 2 million to 2.5 million clones, roughly 90% found once. Germline values: CDR1 SGHRS, CDR2 YFSETQ. J gave up 8 bases and V 0 bases, and 11 bases lay outside the gene matches. This CDR3 spans 15 amino acids. This record belongs to a study of shared clonotypes between healthy human individuals. Across the study: The cohort had a couple of women and a few men, ages 18 to 49.

The healthy adult donors were HIV-negative and reported no recent acute infections or vaccinations. The study separated CD4+ cells into CD45RA+ naive and CD45RA-negative memory subsets. This TCR was recovered from a man aged 18 to 30 in good health. Some clones in this sample may be carry-over from other donors' samples. The sample comprised naive CD4+ T cells from PBMCs. Subset meaning: CD45RA+ positively selected. The chain combines TRBV5-1 with TRBJ2-7; 7 positions match TRBD2. The CDR3 here is CASSLDSAGITQQYF. Written as DNA, the CDR3 is TGCGCCAGCAGCTTGGATTCAGCGGGGATTACGCAGCAGTACTTC.